Included here is one T cell receptor (beta chain) sequence, with context. Its cognate antigen has yet to be identified. The record has no base qualities; no much larger clone is one base away. TCRbeta CDR3 regions were amplified from genomic DNA using the immunoSEQ Assay, a bias-controlled multiplex PCR. In the authors' own workflow: The number of nucleated cells in each sample was estimated from the amplification of reference gene primers within the assay. To quantify the absolute abundance of each unique TCRbeta CDR3 rearrangement, sequence reads were collapsed and filtered. For each sample, productive Simpson clonality was calculated as the square root of Simpson's diversity index over productive rearrangements. Drawn from immuneACCESS, this table holds only the in-frame rearrangements with V and J called that TCRdb kept. Clones are partly lost; checked studies trace under half to an unresolved V gene and leave the rest unexplained. V, J and clone size were drawn from that table, and D and trimming were deduced from the DNA. The sample table records about 480,000 clones; around 89% of these occur just once. The top ten clones comprise 1.5% to 2% of the sample.

Participants in the prospective study were enrolled through a virtual design, were aged 18 to 89 years, and lived in roughly 24 United States geographic areas. Cohort assignment in the prospective study relied on participant-reported clinical history from a screening survey and a study questionnaire. For ImmuneRACE Cohort 3, a participant was defined as recovered based on two consecutive negative NP/OP PCR tests, clearance by a healthcare professional, or resolution of symptoms. In the prospective study, whole blood, serum and a nasopharyngeal or oropharyngeal swab were collected from each participant by mobile phlebotomists. Prospective study participants could optionally give additional blood draws and questionnaires over an approximately two-month period. Before DNA extraction, prospective study blood samples were shipped either frozen or at room temperature. V is cut by 2 bases and J by 0 bases, and the space between the germline ends is 13 bases. The CDR3 runs 16 amino acids, cysteine and phenylalanine included. Of the read, only the CDR3 DNA is kept; its 48 bases are in frame from base 1. According to the germline V gene, CDR1 reads MNHEY and CDR2 reads SVGAGI.

The data belong to a study of blood T cell repertoires in COVID-19 (dated by TCRdb to 2020 to 2021). Regarding the research as a whole: Samples covering the acute and convalescent phases of COVID-19 were provided by collaborators in the United States, Italy and Spain. The material from the prospective study consisted of cDNA or gDNA derived from T cells, B-cell-depleted T cells, or PBMCs. The dataset comprised deeply sampled blood TCRbeta repertoires from subjects exposed to, actively infected with, or recovered from COVID-19. A freely available public database, intended as a resource for researchers studying the immune response to SARS-CoV-2, is where the repertoires were released. Samples came from the ongoing ImmuneRACE study (first 160 participants) plus 1,254 subjects from 6 global collaborators. Nearly every sample came with metadata listing a de-identified subject ID, COVID-19 status, age in years and sex. Where available, HLA class I and class II types were obtained from metadata supplied by the sample provider rather than from assay-based typing. The investigation overall reported the following: The amount of clinical and demographic metadata varied by source and participant and was provided uncurated.

The sample comprised PBMCs or T cells enriched from blood (not recorded which). Here the chain combines TRBV6-5 and TRBJ1-1, with the D gene uncertain. This receptor was taken from a woman in her thirties or forties who had recovered from COVID-19. The CDR3 region: CASSYLLGEVNTEAFF. The DNA sequence reads TGTGCCAGCAGTTACCTACTAGGTGAGGTGAACACTGAAGCTTTCTTT.